This TCR beta chain was sequenced during a study of CD8 T cells in Susac syndrome. Random hexamers served to reverse transcribe roughly 0.45 to 1 ug RNA. The TCR beta CDR3 was amplified by immunoSEQ multiplex PCR across 54 Vbeta, 13 Jbeta. Each CDR3 protein gets one entry after TCRdb re-called the immunoSEQ multiplex PCR reads with MiXCR. The table has about 210,000 distinct CDR3 sequences, approximately 93% seen once. Germline values: CDR1 DFQATT, CDR2 SNEGSKA (reference sequence). The CDR3 contains 16 residues. Between the trimmed V and J ends, which lost 1 base and 9 bases, there was a span of 19 bases. Sequencing of TCR beta was carried out in blood CD8+ and CD4+ T cells. Controls were drawn from healthy donors and were matched for age and sex. Negative magnetic isolation gave CD8+ and CD4+ cells; FACS enriched CD8+ TEMRA.

The material sequenced was CD4+ T cells from PBMCs. The chain has TRBV20-1 and TRBJ1-6, with D possibly matching TRBD1 (6 bases). This TCR derives from a human donor in good health. CDR3 DNA sequence: TGCAGTGCTAGAGGCCGGGACACCTCTCTTGGTTCACCCCTCCACTTT. Protein sequence: CSARGRDTSLGSPLHF.